This record covers a single T cell receptor beta chain. Its antigen has not been determined. No much larger clone is present one base from it, and per-base qualities are unavailable. These data originate in a study of blood T cells in healthy people across ages (dated by TCRdb to 2015 to 2017). Notes on the research overall: In model experiments, template switching captured about one uniquely barcoded TCR beta cDNA molecule for every two T cells. To track age-related changes in TCR beta repertoire diversity, the study relied on deep sequencing normalized with unique cDNA molecular identifiers. The donors were split into four age groups: young (average about 15 years), middle-aged (roughly 39), aged (roughly 60) and long-lived (roughly 86). Using the same blood draw, the study looked at two additional independent replicas of 1 million unique cDNA reads for two donors, one aged 18 to 30 and the other aged 80 or older.

The investigation overall reported the following: The percentage of naive T cells measured by flow cytometry correlated strongly with observed TCR beta diversity. Bulk unsorted PBMC profiling prevented conclusive comparison of naive and antigen-experienced compartments. Observed TCR beta diversity per million T cells fell roughly linearly with age, and a significant reduction was already apparent by age roughly 40. Total diversity estimates from one million sequenced T cells were considered lower bounds and underestimates. Because the CMV infection status of the donors was unknown, age-related changes in expanded clonotypes may potentially have been confounded. The long-lived group showed more naive CD4+ T cells, fewer expanded clones and increased TCR diversity than the aged group, suggesting age selection.

Libraries came from 5' RACE. The instrument was an Illumina HiSeq 2500. The second PCR ran for roughly 7 to 12 cycles and used a J-beta primer mix along with a sample-barcoded 5' primer. Each TCR beta cDNA molecule received a unique molecular identifier from a template-switch 5' adaptor carrying 12 random nucleotides. Each sample yielded at least 3 million CDR3-containing paired-end reads. The Mint cDNA synthesis kit, primed by a TRBC-specific oligonucleotide, was used to synthesize first-strand cDNA from all RNA. After uracil-DNA glycosylase treatment, a first 18-cycle PCR used universal primers M1SS and BC2_uni_R on all cDNA. As for the authors' bioinformatics: For normalization, 1 million high-quality reads, each with a distinct molecular identifier, were randomly selected from each sample. Instead of being binned into consensus sequences, reads that shared molecular identifiers were thrown out. MiTCR, run with a Q25 quality threshold and the strictest error-elimination algorithm, handled CDR3 identification, clonotype clustering and error correction. A nonparametric unseen species model with Euler transformation was used to estimate a lower bound on total TCR beta diversity. TCRdb reprocessing: public reads trimmed at Q25 with fastp, clones called with MiXCR, in-frame beta chains kept. Every entry covers one CDR3 protein and lists the most common genes and DNA from its rows. TCRdb assigned the V and J calls; the authors' analysis was not used. Here the sample has over a million distinct CDR3 sequences; less than 25% occur a single time. Of the sample, less than 0.75% falls within the top ten clones.

The donors were roughly 38 Caucasian individuals from Russia, aged 6 to 90 years, who were systemically healthy. About 10 milliliters of peripheral blood were collected from each donor into EDTA-treated Vacutainer tubes. Ficoll-Paque density-gradient centrifugation was used to isolate PBMCs, with at least 6.5 million obtained per sample. Total RNA, at least 6 micrograms per sample, was extracted from PBMCs with Trizol reagent. Naive CD45RAhigh/CD27high T cell percentages were measured by flow cytometry on a PBMC aliquot from every donor. The same sample was also studied in work on T cells of mothers and their children. Reported in the second study: Nine systemically healthy Caucasian individuals, comprising three mothers and their six children, were included as donors. cDNA synthesis used all of the extracted RNA, with approximately 1.4 ug of RNA in each 15 ul reaction. Sample barcodes and 2-4 random nucleotides were added via the M1S primer in the second PCR. Over 9.5 million TCR beta CDR3 reads were obtained for each mother, and 2.5 million to 3 million reads were obtained for each child. TCR recombination output is similarly shaped by thymic selection in related and unrelated pairs, with a minor effect exerted by inherited differences. Normalized repertoire overlap was always slightly but never significantly higher in related than unrelated mother-child pairs. With a sensitivity of roughly 93 clones per million clonotypes, no persistent microchimeric T cell clones were detected. To look for features that set related mother-child pairs apart from unrelated individuals, the researchers ran deep NGS to compare the TCR beta repertoires of mothers and children. Mothers averaged around 40 +/- 4 years of age and children averaged roughly 11 +/- 4 years. After adapter ligation with NEBNext reagents, the libraries were sequenced on Illumina HiSeq 2000 with 100+100 nt paired-end reads. To prevent cross-contamination, the mother and child libraries were prepared a month apart and were sequenced in separate runs. For each donor, somewhere between about 500,000 and 2,000,000 distinct TCR beta clonotypes were identified. Naive TCR beta clonotypes were estimated from low-frequency clonotypes matched to each donor's FACS-determined naive share, without sorting.

The clonotype comes from a girl aged 2 to 9 in good health. Sequencing input: blood.

The CDR3 region has the sequence CASSLLNRRETQYF. The DNA reads TGTGCCAGCAGCTTGTTAAACCGCAGGGAGACCCAGTACTTC. The chain was built from TRBV5-5 and TRBJ2-5; the D gene identity is not certain. Trimming costs V 1 base and J 5 bases, and their ends lie 12 bases apart. CDR1 and CDR2 were assigned from the germline V gene (reference sequence) as SGHKS and YYEKEE. Inclusive of the bounding cysteine and phenylalanine, the CDR3 is 14 residues long. Kept here is only the CDR3 DNA, which spans 42 bases and is read in frame from base 1. The entire variable domain, with the stretches around the CDR3 drawn from the reference TRBV5-5 and TRBJ2-5 proteins, is DAGVTQSPTHLIKTRGQQVTLRCSPISGHKSVSWYQQVLGQGPQFIFQYYEKEERGRGNFPDRFSARQFPNYSSELNVNALLLGDSALYLCASSLLNRRETQYFGPGTRLLVL.